One and the same sample provided the 8 T cell receptor beta chains below, sequenced in a study of blood T cell repertoires in COVID-19. The data were produced by immunoSEQ multiplex PCR, yet TCRdb's version contains in-frame clones alone and is incomplete. The sample includes 300,000 to 400,000 clones, around 87% of them seen just once. The sequenced material came from peripheral blood. The receptor source for this set is a woman between 45 and 60 years old with COVID-19, enrolled during active disease.

The genes are TRBV18 and TRBJ2-7, with D possibly TRBD2 on 6 matching bases. Germline CDR1 KGHSH, CDR2 LQKENI. The CDR3 loop spans 13 amino acids. Trimming cost V 2 bases and J 7 bases, with 12 bases left between them. The CDR3 loop reads CASSPFLAGEQYF. The CDR3 coding sequence is TGTGCCAGCTCACCATTCCTTGCGGGGGAGCAGTACTTC. The whole variable domain, remainder taken from reference TRBV18 and TRBJ2-7, is NAGVMQNPRHLVRRRGQEARLRCSPMKGHSHVYWYRQLPEEGLKFMVYLQKENIIDESGMPKERFSAEFPKEGPSILRIQQVVRGDSAAYFCASSPFLAGEQYFGPGTRLTVT.

The chain carries TRBV27 and TRBJ1-5; D gene ambiguous. Trimming stripped 5 bases from V and 7 bases from J, with 21 bases between. CDR1 is MNHEY, CDR2 SMNVEV, per germline (reference sequence). This CDR3 has 16 amino acids. The CDR3 coding sequence is TGTGCCAGCAGTCCCGCGGGAGCAGGTCCGGGGCAGCCCCAGCATTTT. Translation: CASSPAGAGPGQPQHF.

The CDR3 spells CASSITSGLGEQYF. CDR3 sequence (DNA): TGTGCCAGTAGTATTACTAGCGGGTTGGGCGAGCAGTACTTC. The J gene is TRBJ2-7, the V gene TRBV19; 9 nucleotides match TRBD2. The CDR3 is 14 residues long. Germline trimming cut 3 bases from V and 6 bases from J; bases unmatched to any gene: 6. Germline V gene data show CDR1 as LNHDA and CDR2 as SQIVND (reference sequence).

J is TRBJ2-3 and V is TRBV30; TRBD2 matches at 11 bases. The CDR3 sequence is 15 residues long. The junction had 4 bases not matched to a gene; V was cut back by 5 bases and J by 0 bases. CDR1 is GTSNPN, CDR2 SVGIG, per germline (reference sequence). The CDR3 nucleotides read TGTGCCTGGCAGGGACTAGCGGTCAGCACAGATACGCAGTATTTT. Its protein product is CAWQGLAVSTDTQYF. The whole variable domain, filled in from reference TRBV30 and TRBJ2-3, reads SQTIHQWPATLVQPVGSPLSLECTVEGTSNPNLYWYRQAAGRGLQLLFYSVGIGQISSEVPQNLSASRPQDRQFILSSKKLLLSDSGFYLCAWQGLAVSTDTQYFGPGTRLTVL.

The chain combines TRBV24-1 with TRBJ2-7, with D tentatively TRBD1 (5 bases). This CDR3 region has 15 residues. Germline V lookup: CDR1 KGHDR, CDR2 SFDVKD. V lost 2 bases and J 5 bases, leaving 15 bases between the germline ends. The CDR3 loop is CATSDSQAGIDEQYF. The CDR3 DNA is TGTGCCACCAGTGATTCACAGGCTGGGATCGACGAGCAGTACTTC.

This clone was seen only once. The chain joins TRBV19 to TRBJ1-4; D gene uncertain. Per germline, CDR1 LNHDA and CDR2 SQIVND (reference sequence). With 5 bases removed from V and 0 bases from J, the gap between germline ends came to 16 bases. The CDR3 loop spans 17 amino acids. The CDR3 loop is CASSPEGRFATNEKLFF. The CDR3 DNA is TGTGCCAGTAGTCCCGAGGGCAGGTTTGCAACTAATGAAAAACTGTTTTTT.

The chain recombines TRBV5-1 with TRBJ1-1, with no clear D. Germline CDR1 SGHRS, CDR2 YFSETQ. CDR3 length: 14 residues. V lost 0 bases, J lost 3 bases, and 9 bases lay in between. As DNA, the CDR3 is TGCGCCAGCAGCTTGGAAGCGGGGTACACTGAAGCTTTCTTT. Its protein product is CASSLEAGYTEAFF.

The rearrangement uses TRBV5-8 and TRBJ2-7; tentative D call: TRBD1 (6 bases). There are 15 residues in the CDR3. V lost 6 bases to trimming and J lost 1 base, with 17 bases between them. The germline gives CDR1 SGHTS, CDR2 YDEGEE. CDR3 DNA: TGTGCCAGCACCCTTGCCGGGGACACATCCTACGAGCAGTACTTC. Encoded protein: CASTLAGDTSYEQYF.